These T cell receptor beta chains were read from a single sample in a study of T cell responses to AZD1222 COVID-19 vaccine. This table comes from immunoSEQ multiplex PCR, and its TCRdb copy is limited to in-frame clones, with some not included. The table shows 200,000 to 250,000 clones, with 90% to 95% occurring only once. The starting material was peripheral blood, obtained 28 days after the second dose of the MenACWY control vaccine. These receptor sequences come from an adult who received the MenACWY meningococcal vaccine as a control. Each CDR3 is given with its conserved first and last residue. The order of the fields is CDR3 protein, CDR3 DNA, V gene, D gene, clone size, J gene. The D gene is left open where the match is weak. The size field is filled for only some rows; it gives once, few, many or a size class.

CDR3 protein: CASRGDFRNQPQHF
CDR3 DNA: TGTGCCAGCAGGGGGGACTTTCGCAATCAGCCCCAGCATTTT
V gene: TRBV2
D gene: .
clone size: .
J gene: TRBJ1-5

CDR3 protein: CATCYSDRAGNTIYF
CDR3 DNA: TGTGCCACCTGCTACTCAGACAGGGCTGGAAACACCATATATTTT
V gene: TRBV24-1
D gene: TRBD1
clone size: .
J gene: TRBJ1-3

CDR3 protein: CASSSYRQYGYTF
CDR3 DNA: TGTGCCAGCAGCTCTTACCGACAATATGGCTACACCTTC
V gene: TRBV7-9
D gene: .
clone size: .
J gene: TRBJ1-2

CDR3 protein: CASSLPGRGATEAFF
CDR3 DNA: TGTGCCAGCAGTTTACCCGGGAGGGGGGCTACTGAAGCTTTCTTT
V gene: TRBV27
D gene: .
clone size: .
J gene: TRBJ1-1

CDR3 protein: CSVKLTEHTQYF
CDR3 DNA: TGCAGCGTCAAGTTGACGGAGCATACGCAGTATTTT
V gene: TRBV29-1
D gene: .
clone size: .
J gene: TRBJ2-3

CDR3 protein: CASSSRVRGGTSGPGHIYEQYF
CDR3 DNA: TGTGCCAGCAGCTCCAGGGTCCGCGGGGGGACTAGCGGACCGGGACACATATACGAGCAGTACTTC
V gene: TRBV7-6
D gene: TRBD2
clone size: .
J gene: TRBJ2-7

CDR3 protein: CAWDRGGTGELFF
CDR3 DNA: TGTGCCTGGGACAGGGGTGGCACCGGGGAGCTGTTTTTT
V gene: TRBV30
D gene: TRBD1
clone size: .
J gene: TRBJ2-2

CDR3 protein: CASVVGGAHEQFF
CDR3 DNA: TGTGCCAGCGTAGTGGGGGGGGCCCATGAGCAGTTCTTC
V gene: TRBV2
D gene: .
clone size: .
J gene: TRBJ2-1

CDR3 protein: CASSYSRGQEAFF
CDR3 DNA: TGTGCCAGCAGTTATAGCCGGGGGCAAGAAGCTTTCTTT
V gene: TRBV6-6
D gene: .
clone size: .
J gene: TRBJ1-1

CDR3 protein: CSVEREGYNSPLHF
CDR3 DNA: TGCAGCGTTGAGAGGGAGGGCTATAATTCACCCCTCCACTTT
V gene: TRBV29-1
D gene: .
clone size: .
J gene: TRBJ1-6

CDR3 protein: CASSLDSSYEQYF
CDR3 DNA: TGTGCCAGCAGCCTTGACAGTTCCTACGAGCAGTACTTC
V gene: TRBV3-1/TRBV3-2
D gene: .
clone size: .
J gene: TRBJ2-7

CDR3 protein: CASSQVGEYRYNEQFF
CDR3 DNA: TGCGCCAGCAGCCAAGTGGGCGAATATAGGTACAATGAGCAGTTCTTC
V gene: TRBV4-1
D gene: .
clone size: once
J gene: TRBJ2-1

CDR3 protein: CASSYFRGANEKLFF
CDR3 DNA: TGTGCCAGCAGTTATTTCAGGGGGGCTAATGAAAAACTGTTTTTT
V gene: TRBV6-5
D gene: TRBD1
clone size: .
J gene: TRBJ1-4

CDR3 protein: CAWNAGFTEAFF
CDR3 DNA: TGTGCCTGGAATGCAGGCTTCACTGAAGCTTTCTTT
V gene: TRBV30
D gene: .
clone size: .
J gene: TRBJ1-1

CDR3 protein: CASRPPVHIISNEQFF
CDR3 DNA: TGTGCCAGCAGACCCCCGGTACACATCATAAGCAATGAGCAGTTCTTC
V gene: TRBV7-9
D gene: .
clone size: .
J gene: TRBJ2-1

CDR3 protein: CASRAGGAGYEQYF
CDR3 DNA: TGTGCCAGCAGGGCAGGGGGCGCAGGCTACGAGCAGTACTTC
V gene: TRBV27
D gene: TRBD1
clone size: .
J gene: TRBJ2-7

CDR3 protein: CASSTGQTGNTIYF
CDR3 DNA: TGTGCCAGCAGCACCGGTCAAACTGGAAACACCATATATTTT
V gene: TRBV5-8
D gene: .
clone size: .
J gene: TRBJ1-3

CDR3 protein: CASSKQETQYF
CDR3 DNA: TGCGCCAGCAGCAAGCAAGAGACCCAGTACTTC
V gene: TRBV5-1
D gene: .
clone size: .
J gene: TRBJ2-5

CDR3 protein: CASRPSPSPTYEQYF
CDR3 DNA: TGTGCCAGCCGCCCCTCGCCGTCACCGACCTACGAGCAGTACTTC
V gene: TRBV27
D gene: .
clone size: .
J gene: TRBJ2-7

CDR3 protein: CAISESGGAYEQFF
CDR3 DNA: TGTGCCATCAGTGAGTCTGGGGGGGCGTATGAGCAGTTCTTC
V gene: TRBV10-3
D gene: .
clone size: .
J gene: TRBJ2-1

CDR3 protein: CASSLTDSRGGGTDTQYF
CDR3 DNA: TGTGCCAGCAGTCTTACCGACTCCAGGGGAGGGGGCACAGATACGCAGTATTTT
V gene: TRBV27
D gene: .
clone size: .
J gene: TRBJ2-3

CDR3 protein: CASSRTENYEQYF
CDR3 DNA: TGTGCCAGCAGTCGGACAGAAAATTACGAGCAGTACTTC
V gene: TRBV6-5
D gene: .
clone size: .
J gene: TRBJ2-7

CDR3 protein: CASSLSPARGTEAFF
CDR3 DNA: TGTGCCAGCAGTTTATCCCCCGCCAGGGGCACTGAAGCTTTCTTT
V gene: TRBV27
D gene: .
clone size: .
J gene: TRBJ1-1

CDR3 protein: CASGRGTTSTDTQYF
CDR3 DNA: TGTGCTAGTGGCCGCGGGACAACTAGCACAGATACGCAGTATTTT
V gene: TRBV12-5
D gene: .
clone size: .
J gene: TRBJ2-3

CDR3 protein: CASSPAAASGAYNEQFF
CDR3 DNA: TGTGCCAGCAGCCCAGCGGCGGCTAGCGGGGCCTACAATGAGCAGTTCTTC
V gene: TRBV7-9
D gene: TRBD2
clone size: .
J gene: TRBJ2-1

CDR3 protein: CASSLLLAGSTDTQYF
CDR3 DNA: TGTGCCAGCAGCCTCCTTCTAGCGGGGAGCACAGATACGCAGTATTTT
V gene: TRBV7-9
D gene: TRBD2
clone size: .
J gene: TRBJ2-3